This T cell receptor (beta chain) was found in a study of OX40 agonist ivuxolimab in advanced cancers. Looking at the study overall: Intravenous ivuxolimab at 0.01 to 10 mg/kg was given to patients every 2 weeks. Among those enrolled, mean age was around 60 years (range roughly 23 to 90) and about 81% were male.

Germline CDR1 SGDLS, CDR2 YYNGEE. The CDR3 loop spans 21 amino acids. V lost 0 bases, J lost 5 bases, and 20 bases stayed unmatched. Method: immunoSEQ multiplex PCR; TCRdb's copy keeps in-frame clones and lacks some. The repertoire has over 25,000 clones, about nine tenths of them found once; the top ten carry 8% to 9.5%. Sequenced material: CD4+ or CD8+ T cells sorted from blood, taken in a trial of the OX40 agonist ivuxolimab. The gene calls are TRBV9 and TRBJ2-1; 10 bases align to TRBD2. This clonotype originated in an adult with an advanced solid tumor such as melanoma, head and neck, liver or kidney cancer. As DNA, the CDR3 is TGTGCCAGCAGCGTAGGGGTCGAGATGGATTTCGCTAGCGGGGGCCACAATGAGCAGTTCTTC. Its translation: CASSVGVEMDFASGGHNEQFF.